Reported below is one TCR beta chain. Its specificity is not known. These data originate in a study of cytomegalovirus exposure and HLA in healthy donors. General study results and limits: Some TCR beta chains (roughly 160 of them) were listed as cytomegalovirus-associated.

TCRdb's table, derived via immunoSEQ multiplex PCR, lists solely in-frame clones and lacks some. The sample contains over 250,000 clones, 80% to 90% of which appear only once. This CDR3 region has 17 residues. V was pared by 2 bases and J by 0 bases, with 14 bases between. CDR1 and CDR2 from the germline V gene are SGHTA and FQGNSA. Sequencing input: PBMCs. The chain links TRBV7-2 to TRBJ2-1; perhaps TRBD1 as D (5 bases). This clonotype originated in a woman under 30 in good health and CMV-seronegative. The CDR3 DNA reads TGTGCCAGCAGCTTAACCGAGACAGAATCCTCCTACAATGAGCAGTTCTTC. Its translation: CASSLTETESSYNEQFF.